This T cell receptor (beta chain) was profiled in a study of blood T cell repertoires in COVID-19. On the study more broadly: Researchers got acute and convalescent COVID-19 samples from the United States, Italy and Spain. PBMCs, B-cell-depleted T cells, or T cells provided the cDNA or gDNA that made up the material.

Assay: immunoSEQ multiplex PCR; the TCRdb copy retains only in-frame clones and omits some. The data hold about 350,000 clones, with 80% to 90% observed a single time. Seattle cases were enrolled at active infection and followed longitudinally. This receptor was taken from a woman aged 50 to 60 with COVID-19, enrolled during active disease. The sequenced sample consisted of peripheral blood.

The CDR3 bases are TGCGCCAGCAGCCCCACGGGACAGGGGAACAATCAGCCCCAGCATTTT. Encoded protein: CASSPTGQGNNQPQHF. The V gene is TRBV5-1, the J gene TRBJ1-5; 10 positions match TRBD1. The trim removed 4 bases at V and 3 bases at J, leaving 7 bases unmatched. Per the germline V gene, CDR1 is SGHRS and CDR2 is YFSETQ. There are 16 residues in the CDR3.